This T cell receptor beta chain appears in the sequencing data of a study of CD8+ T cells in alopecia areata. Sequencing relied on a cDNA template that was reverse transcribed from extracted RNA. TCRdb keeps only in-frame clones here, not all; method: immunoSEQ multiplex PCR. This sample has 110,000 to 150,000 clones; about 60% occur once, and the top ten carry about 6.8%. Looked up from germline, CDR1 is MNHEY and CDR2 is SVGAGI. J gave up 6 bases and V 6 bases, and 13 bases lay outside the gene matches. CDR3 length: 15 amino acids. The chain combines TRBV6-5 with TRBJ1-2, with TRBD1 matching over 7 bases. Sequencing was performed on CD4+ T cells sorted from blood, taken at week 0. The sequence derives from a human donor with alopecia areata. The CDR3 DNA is TGTGCCAGCAGATTCCGAGGATCGACAGGGAATGGCTACACCTTC. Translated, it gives CASRFRGSTGNGYTF.